Listed below are T cell receptor beta chains from one sample, sequenced in a study of beta chain features in type 1 diabetes. Assay used: immunoSEQ multiplex PCR; TCRdb lists only in-frame clones, some missing. This table has over 700,000 clones, roughly a sixth appearing once. The source material was naive CD4+ T cells from blood. The receptors originated from a woman aged 18-30 years in good health. CDR3s include the opening cysteine and the closing phenylalanine or tryptophan. A D gene is named only where the DNA matches it firmly. Expanded clones are given a class, and other clones once, few, many or no size at all.

few,TRBJ1-1,TRBV6-1,NA,13,TGTGCCAGCAGTGAGGAAGATAGTTTTGAAGCTTTCTTT,CASSEEDSFEAFF
NA,TRBJ2-7,TRBV6-5,TRBD2,15,TGTGCCAGCAGTACGGGACTAGCGGGACCGCTCCAGCAGTACTTC,CASSTGLAGPLQQYF
NA,TRBJ2-6,TRBV7-9,TRBD1,17,TGTGCCAGCAGCCGATGGACAGGCTCGTCTGGGGCCAACGTCCTGACTTTC,CASSRWTGSSGANVLTF
few,TRBJ2-2,TRBV7-3,NA,14,TGTGCCAGCAGCGCAAACAGGAACACCGGGGAGCTGTTTTTT,CASSANRNTGELFF
NA,TRBJ2-5,TRBV6-1,TRBD1,13,TGTGCCAGCAGTACAGGGGTCCAAGAGACCCAGTACTTC,CASSTGVQETQYF
NA,TRBJ2-7,TRBV18,TRBD1,17,TGTGCCAGCTCACCACTGTCACCCGGGACAGGGAACTACGAGCAGTACTTC,CASSPLSPGTGNYEQYF
NA,TRBJ2-7,TRBV4-3,TRBD2,16,TGCGCCAGCAGCCAAGAAGGGAGGGCCGGGCCCTACGAGCAGTACTTC,CASSQEGRAGPYEQYF
NA,TRBJ2-3,TRBV11-2,NA,14,TGTGCCAGCAGCTTAGACCGACACTCGGATACGCAGTATTTT,CASSLDRHSDTQYF
NA,TRBJ2-1,TRBV6-5,NA,15,TGTGCCAGCAGTCAGACCGCCCGCTCCTACAATGAGCAGTTCTTC,CASSQTARSYNEQFF
NA,TRBJ1-2,TRBV4-2,TRBD1,14,TGTGCCAGCAGCCAACAGACAGGGGAATATGGCTACACCTTC,CASSQQTGEYGYTF
NA,TRBJ2-5,TRBV7-9,TRBD2,16,TGTGCCAGCAGTCCAATTCTAGCGGGAAACCAAGAGACCCAGTACTTC,CASSPILAGNQETQYF
NA,TRBJ1-1,TRBV5-4,TRBD1,13,TGTGCCAGCAGCCCGACAGGGGACACTGAAGCTTTCTTT,CASSPTGDTEAFF
NA,TRBJ2-1,TRBV4-1,TRBD1,18,TGCGCCAGCAGCCAAGGCTTTACCGGGACAGGAAATTACAATGAGCAGTTCTTC,CASSQGFTGTGNYNEQFF
NA,TRBJ2-5,TRBV4-1,NA,13,TGCGCCAGCAGCCAATGGAGGGGGGAGACCCAGTACTTC,CASSQWRGETQYF
NA,TRBJ1-3,TRBV5-1,NA,15,TGCGCCAGCAGACACGGACTCTCCTCTGGAAACACCATATATTTT,CASRHGLSSGNTIYF
NA,TRBJ1-1,TRBV5-4,NA,14,TGTGCCAGCAGCGGACCGGGATTTAACACTGAAGCTTTCTTT,CASSGPGFNTEAFF
NA,TRBJ2-7,TRBV9,TRBD1,15,TGTGCCAGCAGCGTAGGGTCAGGGGGCCTGTACGAGCAGTACTTC,CASSVGSGGLYEQYF
few,TRBJ1-3,TRBV7-3,NA,14,TGTGCCAGCAGCCCCGGGGGGGCTGGAAACACCATATATTTT,CASSPGGAGNTIYF
NA,TRBJ2-5,TRBV7-9,TRBD2,15,TGTGCCAGCAGCCCCGGACTAGCGGGCTATGAGACCCAGTACTTC,CASSPGLAGYETQYF
few,TRBJ2-1,TRBV6-5,NA,13,TGTGCCAGCAGTTACCGCGGCTACAATGAGCAGTTCTTC,CASSYRGYNEQFF
few,TRBJ2-4,TRBV11-2,TRBD2,17,TGTGCCAGCAGCTTAGCTGTCCCCGTGGGCGGGGGTGGCATTCAGTACTTC,CASSLAVPVGGGGIQYF
few,TRBJ2-7,TRBV4-2,NA,15,TGTGCCAGCAGCCACCAACGGGACTCGGAGTACGAGCAGTACTTC,CASSHQRDSEYEQYF
NA,TRBJ1-5,TRBV2,TRBD1,13,TGTGCCAGCAGTGGGACAGGGGATCAGCCCCAGCATTTT,CASSGTGDQPQHF
few,TRBJ2-3,TRBV7-8,NA,12,TGTGCCAGCAGCCATCCTGGGGTGACGCAGTATTTT,CASSHPGVTQYF
NA,TRBJ2-5,TRBV11-2,NA,15,TGTGCCAGCAGCGCCCTCCTAGGGGCGGGAGAGACCCAGTACTTC,CASSALLGAGETQYF
few,TRBJ1-2,TRBV19,NA,13,TGTGCCAGTAGTCCACGACACAGCGCGGGCTACACCTTC,CASSPRHSAGYTF
few,TRBJ2-7,TRBV9,NA,15,TGTGCCAGCAGCCCGGGGGGACAGAGCTCCTACGAGCAGTACTTC,CASSPGGQSSYEQYF
NA,TRBJ2-2,TRBV7-2,TRBD2,16,TGTGCCAGCAGCCGTAACTACGCGGGAGGCCCCGGGGAGCTGTTTTTT,CASSRNYAGGPGELFF
NA,TRBJ2-7,TRBV14,TRBD2,16,TGTGCCAGCAGCCAAGATCATGGGGGAGGGCCCCTTGAGCAGTACTTC,CASSQDHGGGPLEQYF